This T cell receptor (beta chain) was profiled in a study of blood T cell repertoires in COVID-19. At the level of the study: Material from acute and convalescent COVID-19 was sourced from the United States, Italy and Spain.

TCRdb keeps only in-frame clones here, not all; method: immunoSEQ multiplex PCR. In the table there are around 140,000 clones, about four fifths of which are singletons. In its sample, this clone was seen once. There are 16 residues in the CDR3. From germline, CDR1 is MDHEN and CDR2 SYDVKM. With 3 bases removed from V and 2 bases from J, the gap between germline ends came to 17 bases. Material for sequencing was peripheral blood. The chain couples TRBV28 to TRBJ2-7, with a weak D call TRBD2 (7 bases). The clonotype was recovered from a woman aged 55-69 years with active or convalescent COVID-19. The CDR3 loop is CASSFGGGGRTYEQYF. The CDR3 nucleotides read TGTGCCAGCAGTTTTGGAGGGGGGGGGCGGACCTACGAGCAGTACTTC.